The text below deals with one T cell receptor beta chain. This sample was taken from a study of blood T cell repertoires in COVID-19. Study overall: The United States, Italy and Spain were the sources of the acute and convalescent COVID-19 samples. PBMCs, B-cell-depleted T cells, or T cells were the source of the cDNA or gDNA that made up the material.

Authors' methods: Estimated nucleated cell counts came from reference gene primer amplification. The assay was immunoSEQ multiplex PCR, and TCRdb's table has in-frame clones only and misses some. V and J calls and clone size are given by that table; D and trimming were obtained from the DNA. The profile covers around 65,000 clones, with 75% to 90% appearing a single time and around an eighth taken by the ten largest. From germline, CDR1 is MNHNS and CDR2 SASEGT. Trimming stripped 0 bases from V and 5 bases from J, with 13 bases between. There are 15 residues in the CDR3. This clonotype originated in a human donor in a cohort sampled during active COVID-19. Material for sequencing was peripheral blood. J is TRBJ1-2 and V is TRBV6-1, with D maybe TRBD1 (5 bases). The CDR3 DNA is TGTGCCAGCAGTGAAGCTACAGGCCTATGGTATGGCTACACCTTC. Encoded protein: CASSEATGLWYGYTF.